Listed below are T cell receptor beta chains from one sample, sequenced in a study of CD8 T cells in ankylosing spondylitis. One entry per CDR3 protein, called by TCRdb with MiXCR from the 5' RACE reads. The sample contains just over 150,000 distinct CDR3 sequences, around 18% of which appear only once. Sequencing input: blood, either unsorted or a sorted T cell fraction (not recorded which). The receptors come from a male donor with ankylosing spondylitis or in good health (not recorded which). Each CDR3 is given with its conserved first and last residue. The D gene is left open where the match is weak. Clone size is given for some rows only: seen once, a few or many times, or a class if the clone is expanded.

v_call	j_call	d_call	clone_size	cdr3_aa	cdr3_nt
TRBV5-1	TRBJ2-1	TRBD2	many	CASRTSGGSYNEQFF	TGCGCCAGTAGGACTAGCGGGGGCTCCTACAATGAGCAGTTCTTC
TRBV12-5	TRBJ1-2	TRBD1	.	CASGLGQGLGYTF	TGTGCTAGTGGTTTGGGACAGGGGCTGGGCTACACCTTC
TRBV5-1	TRBJ2-5	.	many	CASSPERGTQYF	TGCGCCAGCAGCCCGGAACGGGGGACCCAGTACTTC
TRBV5-1	TRBJ2-2	.	many	CASSLDRGGTGELFF	TGCGCCAGCAGCTTGGACAGGGGAGGAACCGGGGAGCTGTTTTTT
TRBV12-3/TRBV12-4	TRBJ2-5	TRBD1	.	CASSLTDRVETQYF	TGTGCCAGCAGTTTAACGGACAGGGTAGAGACCCAGTACTTC
TRBV28	TRBJ2-2	TRBD1	.	CASSLGQIFTEELFF	TGTGCCAGCAGTTTGGGACAGATCTTCACCGAGGAGCTGTTTTTT
TRBV3-1	TRBJ2-1	TRBD1	.	CASSGTGGGNEQFF	TGTGCCAGCAGCGGGACAGGGGGCGGCAATGAGCAGTTCTTC
TRBV19	TRBJ1-2	.	.	CASSIGASYTF	TGTGCCAGTAGTATAGGGGCAAGCTACACCTTC
TRBV29-1	TRBJ2-3	.	many	CSVEDEGTDTQYF	TGCAGCGTTGAAGACGAGGGCACAGATACGCAGTATTTT
TRBV12-3/TRBV12-4	TRBJ2-4	.	few	CASSPQGNIQYF	TGTGCCAGCAGCCCACAAGGAAACATTCAGTACTTC
TRBV27	TRBJ1-5	.	few	CASALGGASYQPQHF	TGTGCCAGTGCCTTAGGCGGGGCCTCGTATCAGCCCCAGCATTTT
TRBV27	TRBJ1-1	.	.	CASSPHTGGGNTEAFF	TGTGCCAGCAGTCCCCACACGGGCGGGGGTAACACTGAAGCTTTCTTT
TRBV12-3/TRBV12-4	TRBJ2-3	TRBD1	many	CASSQTGADTQYF	TGTGCCAGCAGTCAAACAGGGGCCGATACGCAGTATTTT
TRBV5-1	TRBJ2-1	.	once	CASSSRLGKAEQFF	TGCGCCAGCAGCTCCAGACTGGGGAAGGCTGAGCAGTTCTTC
TRBV5-5	TRBJ2-5	.	few	CASSSDWIQETQYF	TGTGCCAGCAGCTCCGACTGGATTCAAGAGACCCAGTACTTC
TRBV5-1	TRBJ1-1	.	.	CASSFLQQNTEAFF	TGCGCCAGCAGCTTTTTGCAGCAGAACACTGAAGCTTTCTTT
TRBV5-1	TRBJ2-7	.	many	CASSLINSAYEQYF	TGCGCCAGCAGCTTGATAAATTCGGCCTACGAGCAGTACTTC
TRBV20-1	TRBJ2-1	TRBD2	.	CSAPEAGGVSYNEQFF	TGCAGTGCCCCCGAAGCGGGAGGAGTCTCCTACAATGAGCAGTTCTTC
TRBV10-1	TRBJ1-5	.	many	CASLQGRVCNQPQHF	TGCGCCAGCCTACAGGGTAGGGTCTGCAATCAGCCCCAGCATTTT
TRBV9	TRBJ2-3	TRBD2	.	CASSVLAGEGDTQYF	TGTGCCAGCAGCGTTTTAGCGGGAGAGGGGGATACGCAGTATTTT
TRBV18	TRBJ1-1	TRBD1	.	CASSTSDRATNTEAFF	TGTGCCAGCTCCACTTCAGACAGGGCGACGAACACTGAAGCTTTCTTT
TRBV28	TRBJ2-7	TRBD1	many	CASKPGGFYEQYF	TGTGCCAGCAAACCAGGGGGCTTCTACGAGCAGTACTTC
TRBV6-5	TRBJ2-4	.	few	CASSLRANSKNIQYF	TGTGCCAGCTCCCTGCGGGCTAACTCCAAAAACATTCAGTACTTC
TRBV3-1	TRBJ2-7	TRBD2	.	CASSQGLAVFVEQYF	TGTGCCAGCAGCCAGGGACTAGCGGTATTCGTGGAGCAGTACTTC
TRBV6-1	TRBJ1-1	TRBD1	few	CASIIKAGTANTEAFF	TGTGCCAGCATCATCAAAGCCGGGACAGCCAACACTGAAGCTTTCTTT
TRBV3-1	TRBJ2-1	.	.	CASSQTRCEQFF	TGTGCCAGCAGCCAAACAAGGTGTGAGCAGTTCTTC
TRBV20-1	TRBJ1-2	.	few	CSARATGWYGYTF	TGCAGTGCTAGAGCTACAGGATGGTATGGCTACACCTTC
TRBV5-1	TRBJ2-2	TRBD2	few	CASSLGASGSDTGELFF	TGCGCCAGCAGCTTGGGGGCTAGCGGGAGTGACACCGGGGAGCTGTTTTTT